This T cell receptor (beta chain) was identified during a study of read filtering for tumor transcriptome and immune sequencing. Looking at the study overall: The cohort had some 16 men and approximately 13 women aged about 45 to 80, mean roughly 66 years. By R-ISS, stages I, II and III held about 8, 16 and 7 patients.

This clonotype was found a few times. A much larger clone sits a single nucleotide away, making a read error possible. V lost 3 bases and J 3 bases, leaving 21 bases between the germline ends. Germline V gives CDR1 SNHLY, CDR2 FYNNEI. This CDR3 is 17 amino acids long. This library used roughly 400 ng RNA and molecular barcoded adaptors spanning alpha/delta and beta/gamma chains. TCRdb analysed the reads with MiXCR anew, one entry per CDR3 protein. The sample has tens of thousands of distinct CDR3 sequences; around 21% are singletons. Sequenced sample: a population of CD138-negative cells sorted from bone marrow. The chain uses TRBV2 and TRBJ2-7, with D hard to call. The TCR was taken from a donor at least 40 years old with multiple myeloma. This CDR3 is CASSDTPRLAPYYEQYF. CDR3 in DNA: TGTGCCAGCAGTGATACCCCCCGGCTGGCACCCTACTACGAGCAGTACTTC.